The present T cell receptor (beta chain) was sequenced within a study of blood T cell repertoires in COVID-19. Looking at the study overall: Donors in the United States, Italy and Spain gave samples during acute or convalescent COVID-19. In each case, the material was cDNA or gDNA derived from T cells, B-cell-depleted T cells, or PBMCs.

V dropped 6 bases and J dropped 1; count of bases not matched to a gene: 8. Germline CDR1 reads SQVTM; CDR2 reads ANQGSEA. The CDR3 contains 15 residues. Original processing notes: Estimation of nucleated cell counts relied on the amplification of reference gene primers. The repertoire was sequenced with immunoSEQ multiplex PCR; TCRdb's copy has only in-frame clones and lacks some. V and J calls and clone size are copied from that table; D and trimming were computed from the DNA. Of a few hundred thousand clones listed, around 90% are singletons. The receptor comes from a human donor in a cohort sampled during active COVID-19. Material: peripheral blood. The chain carries TRBV29-1 and TRBJ2-2; 7 bases fit TRBD1. The CDR3 here is CSVRGRGKNTGELFF. Here the CDR3 DNA reads TGCAGCGTCCGGGGCAGGGGGAAGAACACCGGGGAGCTGTTTTTT.